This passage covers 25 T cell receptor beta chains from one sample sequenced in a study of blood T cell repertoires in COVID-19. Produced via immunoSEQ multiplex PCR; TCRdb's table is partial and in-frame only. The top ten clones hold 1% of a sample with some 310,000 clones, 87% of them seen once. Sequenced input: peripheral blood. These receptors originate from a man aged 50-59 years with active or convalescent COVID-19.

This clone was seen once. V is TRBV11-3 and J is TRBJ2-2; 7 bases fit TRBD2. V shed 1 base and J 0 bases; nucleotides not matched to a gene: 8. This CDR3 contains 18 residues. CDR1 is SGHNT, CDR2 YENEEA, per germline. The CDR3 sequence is CASSLGVRLAANTGELFF. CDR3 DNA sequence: TGTGCCAGCAGCTTAGGAGTACGACTAGCCGCGAACACCGGGGAGCTGTTTTTT.

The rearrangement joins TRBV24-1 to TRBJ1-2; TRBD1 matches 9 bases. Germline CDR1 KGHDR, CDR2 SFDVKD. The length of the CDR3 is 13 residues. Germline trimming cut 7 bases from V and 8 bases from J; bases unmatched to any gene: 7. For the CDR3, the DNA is TGTGCCACCAGGGCCGGGACAGGGTACGGCTACACCTTC. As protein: CATRAGTGYGYTF.

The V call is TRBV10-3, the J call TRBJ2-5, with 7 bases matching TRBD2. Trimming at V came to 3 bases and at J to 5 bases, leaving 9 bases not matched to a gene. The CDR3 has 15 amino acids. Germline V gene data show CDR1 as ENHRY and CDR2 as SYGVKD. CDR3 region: CAISDSAGDGETQYF. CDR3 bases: TGTGCCATCAGTGACTCCGCGGGGGACGGGGAGACCCAGTACTTC.

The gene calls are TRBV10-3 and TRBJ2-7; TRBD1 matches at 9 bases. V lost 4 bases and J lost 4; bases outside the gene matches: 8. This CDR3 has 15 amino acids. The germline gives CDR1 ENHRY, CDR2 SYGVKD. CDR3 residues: CAISAPSGTGYEQYF. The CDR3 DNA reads TGTGCCATCAGTGCCCCTTCCGGGACAGGGTACGAGCAGTACTTC.

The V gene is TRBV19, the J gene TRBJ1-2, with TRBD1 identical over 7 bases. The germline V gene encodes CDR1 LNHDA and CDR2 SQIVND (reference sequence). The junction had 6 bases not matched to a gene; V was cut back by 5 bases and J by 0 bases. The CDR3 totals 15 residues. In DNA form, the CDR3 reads TGTGCCAGTAGTTCCAGGACAGGTACTAACTATGGCTACACCTTC. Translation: CASSSRTGTNYGYTF. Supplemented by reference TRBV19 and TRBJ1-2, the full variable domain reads DGGITQSPKYLFRKEGQNVTLSCEQNLNHDAMYWYRQDPGQGLRLIYYSQIVNDFQKGDIAEGYSVSREKKESFPLTVTSAQKNPTAFYLCASSSRTGTNYGYTFGSGTRLTVV.

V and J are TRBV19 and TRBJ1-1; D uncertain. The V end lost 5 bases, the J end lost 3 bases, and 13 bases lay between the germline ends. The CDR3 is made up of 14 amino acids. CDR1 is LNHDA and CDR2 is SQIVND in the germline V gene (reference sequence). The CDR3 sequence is CASSQYRTDTEAFF. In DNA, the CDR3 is TGTGCCAGTAGTCAGTACAGAACGGACACTGAAGCTTTCTTT.

This CDR3 reads CASSPRGTSDEQFF. The DNA of the CDR3 is TGTGCCAGCTCCCCCAGGGGGACGTCGGATGAGCAGTTCTTC. V and J are TRBV18 and TRBJ2-1; 7 nucleotides align to TRBD1. Germline lookup yields CDR1 KGHSH and CDR2 LQKENI. The CDR3 contains 14 residues. V lost 6 bases and J lost 8; bases outside the gene matches: 10.

CDR3 loop: CASSPDGGQNIQYF. Here the CDR3 DNA reads TGTGCCAGCTCACCCGACGGGGGGCAAAACATTCAGTACTTC. The chain joins TRBV18 to TRBJ2-4; D possibly corresponds to TRBD2 (7 bases). Germline values: CDR1 KGHSH, CDR2 LQKENI. V gave up 3 bases and J gave up 5 bases, with 11 bases separating them. This CDR3 contains 14 residues.

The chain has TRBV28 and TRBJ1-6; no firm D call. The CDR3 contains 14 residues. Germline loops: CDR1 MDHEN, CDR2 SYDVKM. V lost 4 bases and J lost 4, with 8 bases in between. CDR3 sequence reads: CASSYKLYNSPLHF. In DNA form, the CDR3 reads TGTGCCAGCAGTTATAAACTTTATAATTCACCCCTCCACTTT.

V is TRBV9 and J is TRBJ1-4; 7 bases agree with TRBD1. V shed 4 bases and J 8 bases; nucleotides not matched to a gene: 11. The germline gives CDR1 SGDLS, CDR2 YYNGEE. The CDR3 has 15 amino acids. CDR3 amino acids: CASSLTEGAREKLFF. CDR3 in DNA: TGTGCCAGCAGCCTAACGGAGGGGGCGAGGGAAAAACTGTTTTTT.

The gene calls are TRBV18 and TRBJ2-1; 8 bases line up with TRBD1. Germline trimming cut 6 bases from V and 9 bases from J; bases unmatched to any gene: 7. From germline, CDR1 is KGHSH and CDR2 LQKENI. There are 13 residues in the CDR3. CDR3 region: CASSTGQDGEQFF. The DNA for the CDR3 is TGTGCCAGCTCCACGGGACAGGACGGTGAGCAGTTCTTC.

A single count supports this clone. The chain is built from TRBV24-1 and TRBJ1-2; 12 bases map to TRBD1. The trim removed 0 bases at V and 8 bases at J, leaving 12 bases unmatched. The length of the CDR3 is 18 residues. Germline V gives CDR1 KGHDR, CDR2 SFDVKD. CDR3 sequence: CATSDLLIGGQGAKGYTF. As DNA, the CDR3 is TGTGCCACCAGTGATTTGTTGATTGGGGGACAGGGGGCGAAGGGCTACACCTTC.

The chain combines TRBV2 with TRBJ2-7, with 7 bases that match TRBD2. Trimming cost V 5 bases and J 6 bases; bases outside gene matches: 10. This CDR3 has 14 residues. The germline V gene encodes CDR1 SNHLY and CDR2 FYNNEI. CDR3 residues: CASSSGGIGGEQYF. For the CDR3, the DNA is TGTGCCAGCAGTTCGGGGGGAATAGGCGGCGAGCAGTACTTC.

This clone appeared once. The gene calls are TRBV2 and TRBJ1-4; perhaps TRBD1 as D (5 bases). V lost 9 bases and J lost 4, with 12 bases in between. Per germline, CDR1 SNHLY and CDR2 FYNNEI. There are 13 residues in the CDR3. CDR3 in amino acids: CASNLRGNEKLFF. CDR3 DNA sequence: TGTGCCAGTAACCTAAGGGGTAATGAAAAACTGTTTTTT.

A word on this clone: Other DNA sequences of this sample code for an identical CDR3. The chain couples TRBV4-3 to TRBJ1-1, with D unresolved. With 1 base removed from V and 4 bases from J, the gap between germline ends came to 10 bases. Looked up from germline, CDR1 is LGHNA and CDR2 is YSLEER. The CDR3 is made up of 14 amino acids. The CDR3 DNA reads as TGCGCCAGCAGCCAAGTCCCCACGGGCACTGAAGCTTTCTTT. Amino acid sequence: CASSQVPTGTEAFF.

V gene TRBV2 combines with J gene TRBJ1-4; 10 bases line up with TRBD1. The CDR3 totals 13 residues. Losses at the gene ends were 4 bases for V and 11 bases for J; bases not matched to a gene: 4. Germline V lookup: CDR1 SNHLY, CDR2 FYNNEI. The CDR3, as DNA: TGTGCCAGCAGTGGACAGGGGGCGCGGAAACTGTTTTTT. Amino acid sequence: CASSGQGARKLFF.

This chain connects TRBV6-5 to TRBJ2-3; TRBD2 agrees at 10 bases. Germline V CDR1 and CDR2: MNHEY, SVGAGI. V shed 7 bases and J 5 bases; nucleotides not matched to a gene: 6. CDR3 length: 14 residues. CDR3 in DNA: TGTGCCAGCACGCCTAGCGGGAGTAGAGATACGCAGTATTTT. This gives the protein CASTPSGSRDTQYF.

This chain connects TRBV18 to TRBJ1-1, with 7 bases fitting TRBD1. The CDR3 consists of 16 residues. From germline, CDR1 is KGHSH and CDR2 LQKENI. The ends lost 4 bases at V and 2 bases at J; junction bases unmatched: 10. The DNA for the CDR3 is TGTGCCAGCTCACAATACACCGGGACAGTTAACACTGAAGCTTTCTTT. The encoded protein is CASSQYTGTVNTEAFF.

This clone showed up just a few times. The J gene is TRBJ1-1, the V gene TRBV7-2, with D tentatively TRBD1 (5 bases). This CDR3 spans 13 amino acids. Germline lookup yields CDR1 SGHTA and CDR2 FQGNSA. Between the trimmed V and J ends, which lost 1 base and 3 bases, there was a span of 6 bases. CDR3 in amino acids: CASSLVRDTEAFF. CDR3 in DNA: TGTGCCAGCAGCTTAGTCAGGGACACTGAAGCTTTCTTT.

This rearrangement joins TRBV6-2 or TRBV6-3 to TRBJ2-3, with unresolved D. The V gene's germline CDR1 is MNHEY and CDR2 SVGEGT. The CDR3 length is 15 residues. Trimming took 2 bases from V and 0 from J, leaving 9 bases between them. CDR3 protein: CASSYGSTSTDTQYF. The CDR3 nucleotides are TGTGCCAGCAGTTACGGTAGCACTAGCACAGATACGCAGTATTTT.

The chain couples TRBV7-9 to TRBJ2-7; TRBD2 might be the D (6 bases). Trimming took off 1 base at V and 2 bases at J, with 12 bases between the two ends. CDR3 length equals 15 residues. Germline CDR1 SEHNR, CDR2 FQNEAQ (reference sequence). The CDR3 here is CASSLVPGAAYEQYF. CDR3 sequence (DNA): TGTGCCAGCAGCTTAGTGCCGGGAGCGGCCTACGAGCAGTACTTC.

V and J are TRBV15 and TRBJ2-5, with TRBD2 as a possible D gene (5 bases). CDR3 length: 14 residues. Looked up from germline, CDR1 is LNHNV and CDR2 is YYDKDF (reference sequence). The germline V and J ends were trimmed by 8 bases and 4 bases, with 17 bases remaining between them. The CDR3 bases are TGTGCCACCGGTGGGAGCCCCCCCAGAGAGACCCAGTACTTC. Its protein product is CATGGSPPRETQYF.

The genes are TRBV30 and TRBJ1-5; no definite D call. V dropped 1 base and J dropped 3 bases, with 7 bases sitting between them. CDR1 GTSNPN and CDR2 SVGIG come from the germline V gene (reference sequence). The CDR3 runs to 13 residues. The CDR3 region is CAWSAVFNQPQHF. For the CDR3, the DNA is TGTGCCTGGAGTGCGGTCTTCAATCAGCCCCAGCATTTT.

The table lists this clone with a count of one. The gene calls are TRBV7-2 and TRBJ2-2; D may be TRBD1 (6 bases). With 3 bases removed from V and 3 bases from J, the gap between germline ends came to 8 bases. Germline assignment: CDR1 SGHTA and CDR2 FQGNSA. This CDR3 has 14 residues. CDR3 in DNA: TGTGCCAGCAGCTTCACAGGGCACACCGGGGAGCTGTTTTTT. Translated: CASSFTGHTGELFF.

CDR3: CASSPWDRGYGYTF. CDR3 DNA sequence: TGTGCCAGTAGTCCCTGGGACAGGGGATATGGCTACACCTTC. V is TRBV19 and J is TRBJ1-2; 10 bases are shared with TRBD1. With V trimmed by 5 bases and J by 5 bases, 5 bases remained unmatched. The CDR3 consists of 14 residues. CDR1 and CDR2 from the germline V gene are LNHDA and SQIVND (reference sequence). The full variable domain, in which reference TRBV19 and TRBJ1-2 provide the parts outside the CDR3, is DGGITQSPKYLFRKEGQNVTLSCEQNLNHDAMYWYRQDPGQGLRLIYYSQIVNDFQKGDIAEGYSVSREKKESFPLTVTSAQKNPTAFYLCASSPWDRGYGYTFGSGTRLTVV.